This T cell receptor (beta chain) was observed in a study of CD8 T cells in ankylosing spondylitis. The study, taken as a whole, reports: Ankylosing spondylitis blood appeared to be characterized by a TCR beta motif of several highly homologous variants.

Via MiXCR, TCRdb re-called the 5' RACE reads, giving one row per CDR3 protein. This sample has around 450,000 distinct CDR3 sequences, with around 26% found just once. Per the germline V gene, CDR1 is WNHNN and CDR2 is SYGVQD (reference sequence). The CDR3 has 20 amino acids. V dropped 4 bases and J dropped 3; count of bases not matched to a gene: 19. Worth noting for this clonotype: Its matching antigen is unknown.

V is TRBV10-1 and J is TRBJ2-4; 9 positions agree with TRBD2. The TCR was taken from a male donor with ankylosing spondylitis. Source material: blood, either unsorted or a sorted T cell fraction (not recorded which). In DNA, the CDR3 is TGCGCCAGCAGTGGAAAACAGACCTCTGCGGGAGGGTCCGGCAAAAACATTCAGTACTTC. Amino acid sequence: CASSGKQTSAGGSGKNIQYF.